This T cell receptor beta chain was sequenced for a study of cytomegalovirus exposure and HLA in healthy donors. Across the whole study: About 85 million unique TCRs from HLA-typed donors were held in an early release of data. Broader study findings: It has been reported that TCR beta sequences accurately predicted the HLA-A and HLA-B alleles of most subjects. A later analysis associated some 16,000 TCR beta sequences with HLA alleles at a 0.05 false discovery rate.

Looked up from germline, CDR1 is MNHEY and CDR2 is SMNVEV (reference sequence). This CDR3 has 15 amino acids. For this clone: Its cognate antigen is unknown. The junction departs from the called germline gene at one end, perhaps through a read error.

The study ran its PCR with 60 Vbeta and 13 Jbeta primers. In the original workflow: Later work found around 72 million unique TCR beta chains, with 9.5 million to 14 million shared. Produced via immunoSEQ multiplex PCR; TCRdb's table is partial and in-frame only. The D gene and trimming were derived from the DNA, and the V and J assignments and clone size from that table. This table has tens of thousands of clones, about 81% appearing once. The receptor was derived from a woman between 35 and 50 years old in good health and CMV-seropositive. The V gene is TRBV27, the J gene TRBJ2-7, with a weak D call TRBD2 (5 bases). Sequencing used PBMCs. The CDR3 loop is CASSLNPQLAYEQHF. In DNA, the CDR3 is TGTGCCAGCAGTTTAAATCCGCAGCTAGCCTACGAGCAGCACTTC.